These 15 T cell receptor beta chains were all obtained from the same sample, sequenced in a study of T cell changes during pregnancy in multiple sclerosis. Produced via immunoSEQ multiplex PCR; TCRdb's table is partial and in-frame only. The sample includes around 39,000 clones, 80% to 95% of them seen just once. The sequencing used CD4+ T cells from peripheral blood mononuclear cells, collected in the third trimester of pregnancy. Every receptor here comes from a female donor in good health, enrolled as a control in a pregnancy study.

CDR3 nucleotides: TGTGCTAGTGGTTTGCTCCTAGACAGGGAAGCTTTCTTT. Protein sequence: CASGLLLDREAFF. The chain couples TRBV12-5 to TRBJ1-1; D may be TRBD1 (6 bases). Germline lookup yields CDR1 LGHNT and CDR2 FRNRAP. The CDR3 is 13 amino acids. Deletions cut 2 bases from V and 8 bases from J, with 12 bases between.

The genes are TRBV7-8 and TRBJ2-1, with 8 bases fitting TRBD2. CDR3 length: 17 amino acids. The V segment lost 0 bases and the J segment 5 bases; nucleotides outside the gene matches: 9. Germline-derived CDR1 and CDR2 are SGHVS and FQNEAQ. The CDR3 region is CASSLAEAGGLHNEQFF. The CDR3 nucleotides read TGTGCCAGCAGCTTAGCGGAGGCGGGGGGCCTCCACAATGAGCAGTTCTTC.

CDR3 protein: CASRSDGQGNQPQHF. Written as DNA, the CDR3 is TGTGCCAGCAGATCCGACGGGCAGGGGAATCAGCCCCAGCATTTT. The chain has TRBV2 and TRBJ1-5; the D gene is possibly TRBD1 (6 bases). The CDR3 contains 15 residues. Germline loops: CDR1 SNHLY, CDR2 FYNNEI. Trimming shortened V by 6 bases and J by 4 bases, and 16 bases separated the two germline ends.

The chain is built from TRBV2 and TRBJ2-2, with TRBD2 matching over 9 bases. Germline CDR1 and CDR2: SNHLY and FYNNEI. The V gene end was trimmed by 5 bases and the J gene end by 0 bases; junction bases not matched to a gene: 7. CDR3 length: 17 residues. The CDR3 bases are TGTGCCAGCAGTAAAGAACGCGGGGGGGCGAACACCGGGGAGCTGTTTTTT. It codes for CASSKERGGANTGELFF.

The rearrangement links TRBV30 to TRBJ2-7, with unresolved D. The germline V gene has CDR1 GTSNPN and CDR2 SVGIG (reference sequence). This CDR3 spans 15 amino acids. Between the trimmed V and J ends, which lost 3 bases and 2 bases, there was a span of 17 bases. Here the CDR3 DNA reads TGTGCCTGGAGGGTCGGTAGACGACATACCTACGAGCAGTACTTC. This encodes CAWRVGRRHTYEQYF.

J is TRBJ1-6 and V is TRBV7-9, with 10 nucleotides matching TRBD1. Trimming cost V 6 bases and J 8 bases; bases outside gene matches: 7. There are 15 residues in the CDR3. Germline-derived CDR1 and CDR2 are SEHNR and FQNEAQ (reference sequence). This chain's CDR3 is CASRQDRGDYSPLHF. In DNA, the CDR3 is TGTGCCAGCAGGCAGGACAGGGGGGACTATTCACCCCTCCACTTT.

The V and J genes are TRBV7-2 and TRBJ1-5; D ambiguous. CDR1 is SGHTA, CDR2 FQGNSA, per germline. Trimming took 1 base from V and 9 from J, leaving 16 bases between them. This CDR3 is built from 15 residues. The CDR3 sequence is CASSLGLPQEGPQHF. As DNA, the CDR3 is TGTGCCAGCAGCTTAGGTTTACCCCAAGAGGGGCCCCAGCATTTT.

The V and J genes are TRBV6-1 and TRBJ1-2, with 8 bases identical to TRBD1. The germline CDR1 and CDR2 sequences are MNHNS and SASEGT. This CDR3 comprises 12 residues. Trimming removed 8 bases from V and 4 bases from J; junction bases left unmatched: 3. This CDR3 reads CASAQGVYGYTF. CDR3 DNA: TGTGCCAGCGCACAGGGGGTCTATGGCTACACCTTC.

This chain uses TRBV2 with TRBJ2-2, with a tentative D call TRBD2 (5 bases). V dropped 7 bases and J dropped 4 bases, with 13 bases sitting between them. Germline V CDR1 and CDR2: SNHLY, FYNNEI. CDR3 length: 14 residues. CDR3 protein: CASTEGGPTGELFF. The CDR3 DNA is TGTGCCAGCACCGAGGGCGGACCCACCGGGGAGCTGTTTTTT.

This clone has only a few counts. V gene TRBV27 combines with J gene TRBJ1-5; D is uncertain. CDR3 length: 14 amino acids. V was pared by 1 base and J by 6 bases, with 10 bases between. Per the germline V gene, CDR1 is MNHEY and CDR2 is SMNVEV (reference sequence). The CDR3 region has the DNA TGTGCCAGCAGTTTATACCTTCGAGCTCAGCCCCAGCATTTT. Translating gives CASSLYLRAQPQHF.

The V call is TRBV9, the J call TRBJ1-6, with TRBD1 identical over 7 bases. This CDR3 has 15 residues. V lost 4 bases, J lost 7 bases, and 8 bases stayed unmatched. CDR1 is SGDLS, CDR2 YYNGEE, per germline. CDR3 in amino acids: CASSPEGRGNSPLHF. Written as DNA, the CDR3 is TGTGCCAGCAGCCCCGAAGGCAGGGGGAATTCACCCCTCCACTTT.

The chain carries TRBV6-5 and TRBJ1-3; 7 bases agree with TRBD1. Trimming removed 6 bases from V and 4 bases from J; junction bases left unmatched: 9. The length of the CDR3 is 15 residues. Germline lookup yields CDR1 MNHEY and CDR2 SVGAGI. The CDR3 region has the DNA TGTGCCAGCAGCTACGACAGGGCCCAGGGAAACACCATATATTTT. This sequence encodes CASSYDRAQGNTIYF.

The CDR3 loop is CAISDRQETQYF. Written as DNA, the CDR3 is TGTGCCATCAGTGACCGGCAAGAGACCCAGTACTTC. The chain carries TRBV10-3 and TRBJ2-5; D unclear. The CDR3 sequence is 12 residues long. With 3 bases removed from V and 2 bases from J, the gap between germline ends came to 4 bases. Germline loops: CDR1 ENHRY, CDR2 SYGVKD.

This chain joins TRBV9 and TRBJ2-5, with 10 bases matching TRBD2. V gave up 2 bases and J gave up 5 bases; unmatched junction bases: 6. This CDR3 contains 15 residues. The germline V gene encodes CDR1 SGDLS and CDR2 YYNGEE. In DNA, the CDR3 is TGTGCCAGCAGCGTTGAACTAGCGGGATCGGAGACCCAGTACTTC. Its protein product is CASSVELAGSETQYF.

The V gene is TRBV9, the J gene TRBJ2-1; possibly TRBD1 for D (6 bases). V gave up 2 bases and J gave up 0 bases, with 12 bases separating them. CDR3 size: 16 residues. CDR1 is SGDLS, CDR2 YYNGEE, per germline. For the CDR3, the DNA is TGTGCCAGCAGCGTCAGGGGTAGCCACTCCTACAATGAGCAGTTCTTC. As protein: CASSVRGSHSYNEQFF. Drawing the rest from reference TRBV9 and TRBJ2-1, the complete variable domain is DSGVTQTPKHLITATGQRVTLRCSPRSGDLSVYWYQQSLDQGLQFLIQYYNGEERAKGNILERFSAQQFPDLHSELNLSSLELGDSALYFCASSVRGSHSYNEQFFGPGTRLTVL.